The source of this TCR beta chain is a study of blood T cell repertoires in COVID-19. Categorization into cohorts depended on clinical history that participants reported. Clones were sequenced by immunoSEQ multiplex PCR, and TCRdb holds only the in-frame ones, with some missing. The sample consists of approximately 100,000 clones, roughly 85% of them appearing once. V was pared by 3 bases and J by 1 base, with 7 bases of the junction left unmatched. The CDR3 covers 15 residues. In germline, CDR1 is DFQATT, CDR2 SNEGSKA (reference sequence). The gene calls are TRBV20-1 and TRBJ1-2; 8 nucleotides agree with TRBD1. The receptor was derived from a woman aged 45-65 years who had recovered from COVID-19. The sequenced sample consisted of PBMCs or T cells enriched from blood (not recorded which). The CDR3 region has the DNA TGCAGTGCTAGTCCTGGACAGGGAGGTAACTATGGCTACACCTTC. Translated, it gives CSASPGQGGNYGYTF.